The 16 T cell receptor beta chains in this list originate from one sample, sequenced in a study of T cell responses to AZD1222 COVID-19 vaccine. Assay: immunoSEQ multiplex PCR; the TCRdb copy retains only in-frame clones and omits some. The table lists about 180,000 clones, 85% to 95% of them singletons. The sample was peripheral blood, taken 28 days after the second AZD1222 dose. The receptors come from an adult who received the AZD1222 COVID-19 vaccine.

In the case of this clone: Other DNA sequences of this sample code for an identical CDR3. The rearrangement uses TRBV18 and TRBJ1-4; 8 bases are a match to TRBD1. The germline CDR1 and CDR2 sequences are KGHSH and LQKENI. The V segment lost 3 bases and the J segment 5 bases; nucleotides outside the gene matches: 2. The CDR3 length is 14 residues. CDR3 sequence reads: CASSPGQDNEKLFF. CDR3 sequence (DNA): TGTGCCAGCTCACCGGGACAGGACAATGAAAAACTGTTTTTT.

The chain combines TRBV11-2 with TRBJ1-2, with 11 bases matching TRBD1. Germline-derived CDR1 and CDR2 are SGHAT and FQNNGV. The junction had 2 bases not matched to a gene; V was cut back by 5 bases and J by 3 bases. The CDR3 runs 14 residues. Written as DNA, the CDR3 is TGTGCCAGCAGCAGGACAGGGGGCGACTATGGCTACACCTTC. Encoded protein: CASSRTGGDYGYTF.

This chain uses TRBV6-5 with TRBJ1-1, with TRBD1 as a possible D gene (6 bases). This CDR3 comprises 14 residues. Germline loops: CDR1 MNHEY, CDR2 SVGAGI. The V gene lost 0 bases and the J gene lost 4 bases, with 9 bases spanning the gap. As DNA, the CDR3 is TGTGCCAGCAGTTACTCGGGGGCCAGCACTGAAGCTTTCTTT. Protein sequence: CASSYSGASTEAFF.

The chain links TRBV27 to TRBJ2-7, with D possibly being TRBD2 (5 bases). V lost 6 bases and J lost 7, with 16 bases in between. Germline V CDR1 and CDR2: MNHEY, SMNVEV (reference sequence). CDR3 length equals 13 residues. The CDR3, as DNA: TGTGCCAGCAGGGAAAGAGGGTATCATGAGCAGTACTTC. Translating it yields CASRERGYHEQYF.

DNA for the CDR3: TGTGCCAGTAACCTACTAGCAGGGGGGACGAGTGAGCAGTTCTTC. As protein: CASNLLAGGTSEQFF. J is TRBJ2-1 and V is TRBV19; D is possibly TRBD1 (7 bases). The CDR3 spans 15 residues. The germline V gene has CDR1 LNHDA and CDR2 SQIVND (reference sequence). V lost 7 bases and J lost 9, with 22 bases in between.

The chain couples TRBV2 to TRBJ2-5; 7 positions match TRBD1. The CDR3 loop spans 14 amino acids. V trimming: 6 bases; J trimming: 6 bases; junction bases outside the gene matches: 10. Germline lookup yields CDR1 SNHLY and CDR2 FYNNEI. CDR3 in amino acids: CASRWEQGQKTQYF. Here the CDR3 DNA reads TGTGCCAGCAGATGGGAACAGGGGCAAAAGACCCAGTACTTC.

The genes are TRBV27 and TRBJ2-7, with D unresolved. V lost 4 bases to trimming and J lost 5 bases, with 12 bases between them. Per the germline V gene, CDR1 is MNHEY and CDR2 is SMNVEV (reference sequence). The CDR3 totals 13 residues. This chain's CDR3 is CASSSGFGNEQYF. DNA for the CDR3: TGTGCCAGCAGTTCCGGGTTTGGGAACGAGCAGTACTTC.

The chain uses TRBV27 and TRBJ2-1; TRBD2 aligns across 12 bases. This CDR3 spans 16 amino acids. Germline loops: CDR1 MNHEY, CDR2 SMNVEV (reference sequence). V lost 5 bases and J lost 4; bases outside the gene matches: 6. The CDR3 sequence: CASSTRTSGNYNEQFF. The CDR3 nucleotides read TGTGCCAGCAGTACCCGGACTAGCGGGAATTACAATGAGCAGTTCTTC.

The chain employs TRBV2 and TRBJ2-5; 8 bases fit TRBD2. CDR3 length equals 14 residues. Trimming cost V 4 bases and J 4 bases; bases outside gene matches: 5. From germline, CDR1 is SNHLY and CDR2 FYNNEI. CDR3 residues: CASSGLARAETQYF. The CDR3 nucleotides read TGTGCCAGCAGTGGACTAGCGAGGGCAGAGACCCAGTACTTC.

The chain employs TRBV3-1 (or the pseudogene TRBV3-2) and TRBJ2-5; D remains ambiguous. V dropped 3 bases and J dropped 4 bases, with 9 bases sitting between them. Germline loops: CDR1 LGHDT, CDR2 YNNKEL (reference sequence). The CDR3 covers 13 residues. The CDR3 DNA sequence: TGTGCCAGCAGCCATGTTTTTGGAGAGACCCAGTACTTC. Translated: CASSHVFGETQYF.

This chain connects TRBV5-1 to TRBJ2-7; D is unclear. The V gene's germline CDR1 is SGHRS and CDR2 YFSETQ. V dropped 5 bases and J dropped 5 bases, with 14 bases sitting between them. The CDR3 is 13 residues long. The CDR3 protein is CASRAVGSHEQYF. The CDR3 DNA sequence: TGCGCCAGCAGGGCCGTGGGGTCGCACGAGCAGTACTTC.

The chain links TRBV5-1 to TRBJ2-5; possible D gene TRBD1, 5 bases. The germline V gene has CDR1 SGHRS and CDR2 YFSETQ. Trimming removed 4 bases from V and 1 base from J, with 11 bases in between. The CDR3 totals 14 residues. The CDR3 loop is CASSIRQTQETQYF. CDR3 coding DNA: TGCGCCAGCAGCATAAGACAGACCCAAGAGACCCAGTACTTC.

The genes are TRBV6-5 and TRBJ2-1; 12 nucleotides match TRBD2. With V trimmed by 2 bases and J by 4 bases, 3 bases remained unmatched. Germline V gene lookup returns CDR1 MNHEY and CDR2 SVGAGI. The CDR3 loop spans 16 amino acids. This CDR3 is CASSYGTSGQYNEQFF. CDR3 sequence (DNA): TGTGCCAGCAGTTACGGGACTAGCGGGCAGTACAATGAGCAGTTCTTC.

The CDR3 protein is CASRITGTVDQPQHF. CDR3 nucleotides: TGTGCCAGCAGAATTACCGGGACAGTGGATCAGCCCCAGCATTTT. The chain recombines TRBV6-5 with TRBJ1-5; 7 bases match TRBD1. The CDR3 runs to 15 residues. The V and J ends lost 6 bases and 5 bases, in that order; junction bases with no gene match: 10. Germline lookup yields CDR1 MNHEY and CDR2 SVGAGI.

This sequence joins TRBV3-1 (or the pseudogene TRBV3-2) and TRBJ1-2; a weak D match, TRBD1 (6 bases). Between the trimmed V and J ends, which lost 4 bases and 13 bases, there was a span of 22 bases. Germline V gene lookup returns CDR1 LGHDT and CDR2 YNNKEL (reference sequence). The CDR3 spans 14 residues. The CDR3 here is CASSPIQRAGVGTF. Here the CDR3 DNA reads TGTGCCAGCAGCCCGATCCAAAGAGCAGGGGTCGGCACCTTC.

The V gene is TRBV3-1 (or the pseudogene TRBV3-2), the J gene TRBJ1-3, with 9 positions matching TRBD1. Per the germline V gene, CDR1 is LGHDT and CDR2 is YNNKEL (reference sequence). Trimming cost V 0 bases and J 0 bases; bases outside gene matches: 12. The CDR3 extends over 20 amino acids. In nucleotides, the CDR3 is TGTGCCAGCAGCCAAGAAGAAGGGACAGGGTGCCCTTACTCTGGAAACACCATATATTTT. Its protein product is CASSQEEGTGCPYSGNTIYF.